The 18 T cell receptor beta chains reported below all come from one sample, sequenced in a study of blood T cell repertoires in COVID-19. Some clones are missing from TCRdb's copy, which holds only in-frame ones; the method was immunoSEQ multiplex PCR. This sample has 140,000 to 150,000 clones, with nearly 85% found just once. Sequenced material: peripheral blood. The receptors shown here come from a human donor in a cohort sampled during active COVID-19.

DNA for the CDR3: TGTGCCAGTAGTATAGATAAAAGGAAGCGGGAAAAACTGTTTTTT. It encodes CASSIDKRKREKLFF. This chain links TRBV19 with TRBJ1-4; D not resolved. CDR3 length: 15 amino acids. The germline CDR1 and CDR2 sequences are LNHDA and SQIVND (reference sequence). Between the trimmed V and J ends, which lost 0 bases and 8 bases, there was a span of 13 bases.

The gene calls are TRBV4-2 and TRBJ2-7, with D possibly TRBD2 on 5 matching bases. The CDR3 contains 12 residues. From germline, CDR1 is LGHNA and CDR2 YNFKEQ. V shed 7 bases and J shed 3 bases, with 10 bases lying between them. DNA of the CDR3: TGTGCCAGCACCGGCGGAGGCTACGAGCAGTACTTC. This sequence encodes CASTGGGYEQYF.

This chain's CDR3 is CASSRPGLGSYNEQFF. The CDR3 region has the DNA TGTGCCAGCAGCCGCCCGGGACTAGGTTCCTACAATGAGCAGTTCTTC. The gene calls are TRBV14 and TRBJ2-1; 8 bases fit TRBD2. CDR3 size: 16 residues. Losses at the gene ends were 4 bases for V and 1 base for J; bases not matched to a gene: 6. CDR1 and CDR2 from the germline V gene are SGHDN and FVKESK.

This chain connects TRBV27 to TRBJ1-4; no firm D call. Germline CDR1 reads MNHEY; CDR2 reads SMNVEV (reference sequence). Trimming removed 6 bases from V and 4 bases from J, with 6 bases in between. The CDR3 loop spans 12 amino acids. This CDR3 is CASSSLNEKLFF. In nucleotides, the CDR3 is TGTGCCAGCAGCTCCCTTAATGAAAAACTGTTTTTT.

The chain is built from TRBV7-2 and TRBJ1-2; no clear D. In germline, CDR1 is SGHTA, CDR2 FQGNSA. The CDR3 loop spans 13 amino acids. V lost 0 bases, J lost 7 bases, and 9 bases lay in between. CDR3 nucleotides: TGTGCCAGCAGCTTAGCAGACTCTGGTGGCTACACCTTC. Amino acid sequence: CASSLADSGGYTF.

This chain connects TRBV28 to TRBJ2-2, with 7 nucleotides matching TRBD1. The CDR3 totals 16 residues. J lost 1 base, V lost 6 bases, and 8 bases had no gene match. Germline CDR1 is MDHEN and CDR2 is SYDVKM. The CDR3 sequence: CASSWTDRQNTGELFF. For the CDR3, the DNA is TGTGCCAGCAGCTGGACGGACAGGCAGAACACCGGGGAGCTGTTTTTT.

The rearrangement uses TRBV19 and TRBJ1-5; perhaps TRBD1 as D (5 bases). Trimming pared 5 bases from V and 0 bases from J, leaving 17 bases between. The CDR3 totals 17 residues. The germline V gene encodes CDR1 LNHDA and CDR2 SQIVND (reference sequence). The DNA for the CDR3 is TGTGCCAGTAGTCCCGCCGACAGTTCCTATAGCAATCAGCCCCAGCATTTT. Amino acids: CASSPADSSYSNQPQHF.

V gene TRBV7-2 combines with J gene TRBJ2-5; weak D call: TRBD2 (6 bases). The germline V and J ends were trimmed by 3 bases and 3 bases, with 11 bases remaining between them. The CDR3 contains 14 residues. Germline CDR1 SGHTA, CDR2 FQGNSA. The CDR3 reads CASSFSGAKETQYF. The CDR3 DNA is TGTGCCAGCAGCTTTTCGGGAGCAAAAGAGACCCAGTACTTC. The complete variable domain, with remaining parts taken from reference TRBV7-2 and TRBJ2-5, reads GAGVSQSPSNKVTEKGKDVELRCDPISGHTALYWYRQSLGQGLEFLIYFQGNSAPDKSGLPSDRFSAERTGGSVSTLTIQRTQQEDSAVYLCASSFSGAKETQYFGPGTRLLVL.

The chain employs TRBV29-1 and TRBJ2-1; no reliable D call. The V end was cut by 5 bases, the J end by 7 bases, with 6 bases between. CDR1 and CDR2 (germline): SQVTM, ANQGSEA. The CDR3 is made up of 10 amino acids. As DNA, the CDR3 is TGCAGCGTTCTCCTAAATGAGCAGTTCTTC. Its protein is CSVLLNEQFF.

V gene TRBV3-1 (or the pseudogene TRBV3-2) combines with J gene TRBJ1-3, with D unresolved. CDR3 length: 14 residues. V lost 2 bases and J lost 6, with 11 bases in between. Germline values: CDR1 LGHDT, CDR2 YNNKEL (reference sequence). The DNA of the CDR3 is TGTGCCAGCAGCCAACGGTCAGCGGAAAACACCATATATTTT. This encodes CASSQRSAENTIYF.

The rearrangement links TRBV7-8 to TRBJ2-2; D call uncertain. The germline gives CDR1 SGHVS, CDR2 FQNEAQ. V was pared by 4 bases and J by 4 bases, with 13 bases between. This CDR3 spans 15 amino acids. The CDR3 sequence is CASSYVTITTGELFF. The CDR3, as DNA: TGTGCCAGCAGCTATGTCACAATCACCACCGGGGAGCTGTTTTTT.

The V gene is TRBV6-4, the J gene TRBJ2-5; D perhaps matches TRBD1 (7 bases). Germline V gene data show CDR1 as MRHNA and CDR2 as SNTAGT. V lost 3 bases and J lost 4, with 9 bases in between. This CDR3 spans 13 amino acids. CDR3 nucleotides: TGTGCCAGCAGTGAGCAGGGGGGAGAGACCCAGTACTTC. It codes for CASSEQGGETQYF.

V and J are TRBV18 and TRBJ2-3, with TRBD1 identical over 7 bases. V shed 2 bases, J shed 2 bases, and the junction held 4 bases outside the gene matches. This CDR3 has 15 amino acids. Germline lookup yields CDR1 KGHSH and CDR2 LQKENI. The CDR3 reads CASSPSGQDTDTQYF. In DNA form, the CDR3 reads TGTGCCAGCTCACCATCCGGACAGGACACAGATACGCAGTATTTT.

This clone was observed once. J is TRBJ1-2 and V is TRBV19; 7 bases align to TRBD1. The CDR3 has 13 amino acids. Germline V gives CDR1 LNHDA, CDR2 SQIVND (reference sequence). V was clipped by 10 bases and J by 2 bases; unmatched bases: 7. The CDR3 region has the DNA TGTGCCACTAAAGACAGGGACAACTATGGCTACACCTTC. Protein: CATKDRDNYGYTF.

A few counts support this clone. The V gene is TRBV7-6, the J gene TRBJ1-4; no firm D call. Between the trimmed V and J ends, which lost 0 bases and 8 bases, there was a span of 13 bases. The CDR3 is made up of 15 amino acids. Germline CDR1 and CDR2: SGHVS and FNYEAQ. The CDR3 reads CASSLAGGPGEKLFF. The CDR3 nucleotides read TGTGCCAGCAGCTTAGCGGGAGGCCCTGGGGAAAAACTGTTTTTT.

This clone was detected only once. This rearrangement joins TRBV4-2 to TRBJ1-3; maybe TRBD1 (5 bases). The CDR3 loop spans 16 amino acids. The germline V gene encodes CDR1 LGHNA and CDR2 YNFKEQ. V was shortened by 1 base and J by 8 bases, with 18 bases between the two germline ends. The CDR3 DNA reads as TGTGCCAGCAGCCAAGTGGGCAGGGAAGGCAGGGACACCATATATTTT. This sequence encodes CASSQVGREGRDTIYF.

This chain links TRBV19 with TRBJ1-3; no firm D call. Germline V gene data show CDR1 as LNHDA and CDR2 as SQIVND (reference sequence). Trimming stripped 3 bases from V and 3 bases from J, with 12 bases between. CDR3 length equals 15 residues. As DNA, the CDR3 is TGTGCCAGTAGTATCAGCGTTACCATTGGAAACACCATATATTTT. This codes for CASSISVTIGNTIYF.

This sequence joins TRBV4-1 and TRBJ2-1; TRBD1 is a possible D gene (6 bases). Germline CDR1 and CDR2: MGHRA and YSYEKL. Deletions cut 0 bases from V and 4 bases from J, with 16 bases between. There are 17 residues in the CDR3. Here the CDR3 DNA reads TGCGCCAGCAGCCAAGATATGTCAGGGGTTTTATACAATGAGCAGTTCTTC. Its translation is CASSQDMSGVLYNEQFF.